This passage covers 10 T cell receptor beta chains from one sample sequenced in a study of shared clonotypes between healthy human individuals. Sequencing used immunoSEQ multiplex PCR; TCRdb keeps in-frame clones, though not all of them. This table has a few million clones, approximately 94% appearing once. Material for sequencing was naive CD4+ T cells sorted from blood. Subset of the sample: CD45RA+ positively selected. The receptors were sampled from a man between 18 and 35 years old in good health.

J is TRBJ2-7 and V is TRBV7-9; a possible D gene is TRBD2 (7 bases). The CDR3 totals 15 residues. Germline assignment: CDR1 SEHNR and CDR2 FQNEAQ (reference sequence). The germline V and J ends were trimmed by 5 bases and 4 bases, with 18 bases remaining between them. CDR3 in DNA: TGTGCCAGCAGCCCTAGGGGGGGAGATGATTACGAGCAGTACTTC. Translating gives CASSPRGGDDYEQYF. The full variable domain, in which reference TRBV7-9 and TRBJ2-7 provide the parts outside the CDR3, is DTGVSQNPRHKITKRGQNVTFRCDPISEHNRLYWYRQTLGQGPEFLTYFQNEAQLEKSRLLSDRFSAERPKGSFSTLEIQRTEQGDSAMYLCASSPRGGDDYEQYFGPGTRLTVT.

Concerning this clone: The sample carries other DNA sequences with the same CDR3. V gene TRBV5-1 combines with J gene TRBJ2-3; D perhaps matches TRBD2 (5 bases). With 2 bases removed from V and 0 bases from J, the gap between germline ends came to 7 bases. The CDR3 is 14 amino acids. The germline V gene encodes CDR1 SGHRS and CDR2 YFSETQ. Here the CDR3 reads CASSLRTSTDTQYF. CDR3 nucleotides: TGCGCCAGCAGCTTAAGGACTAGCACAGATACGCAGTATTTT.

Here the CDR3 reads CASSGAGTGNYNEQFF. The CDR3 DNA is TGTGCCAGCAGCGGAGCCGGGACAGGGAATTACAATGAGCAGTTCTTC. J is TRBJ2-1 and V is TRBV7-3, with 9 positions matching TRBD1. This CDR3 is 16 amino acids long. Per the germline V gene, CDR1 is SGHTA and CDR2 is FQGTGA. J was trimmed by 4 bases and V by 5 bases; bases with no gene match: 9.

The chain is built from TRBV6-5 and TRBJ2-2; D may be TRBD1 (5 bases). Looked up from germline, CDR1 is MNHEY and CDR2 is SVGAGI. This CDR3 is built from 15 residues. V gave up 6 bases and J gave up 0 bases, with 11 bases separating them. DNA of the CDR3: TGTGCCAGCAGCCCCGACAGACCGAACACCGGGGAGCTGTTTTTT. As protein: CASSPDRPNTGELFF.

The CDR3 reads CASSATSGVYEQYF. The CDR3 DNA reads TGTGCCAGCAGCGCGACTAGCGGGGTATACGAGCAGTACTTC. The chain links TRBV7-9 to TRBJ2-7; 11 bases align to TRBD2. Germline V gene data show CDR1 as SEHNR and CDR2 as FQNEAQ (reference sequence). V shed 5 bases and J 4 bases; nucleotides not matched to a gene: 4. The CDR3 extends over 14 amino acids.

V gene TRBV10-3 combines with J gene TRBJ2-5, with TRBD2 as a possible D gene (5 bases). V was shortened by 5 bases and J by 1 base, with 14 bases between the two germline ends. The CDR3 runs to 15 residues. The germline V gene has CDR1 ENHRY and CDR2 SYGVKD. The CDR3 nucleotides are TGTGCCATCAGTAGAGGGTCCCTTAGCCAAGAGACCCAGTACTTC. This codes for CAISRGSLSQETQYF.

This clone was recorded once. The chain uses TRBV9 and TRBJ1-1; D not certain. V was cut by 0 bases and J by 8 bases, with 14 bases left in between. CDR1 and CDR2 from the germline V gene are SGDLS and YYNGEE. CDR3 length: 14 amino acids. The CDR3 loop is CASSVVPRLKEAFF. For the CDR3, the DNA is TGTGCCAGCAGCGTAGTCCCTCGCCTAAAGGAAGCTTTCTTT.

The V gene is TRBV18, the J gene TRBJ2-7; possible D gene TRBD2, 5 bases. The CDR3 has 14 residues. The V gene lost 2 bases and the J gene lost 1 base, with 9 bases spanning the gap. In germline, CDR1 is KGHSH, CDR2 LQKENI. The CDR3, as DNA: TGTGCCAGCTCACCAAACGGGGAGTCCTACGAGCAGTACTTC. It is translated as CASSPNGESYEQYF.

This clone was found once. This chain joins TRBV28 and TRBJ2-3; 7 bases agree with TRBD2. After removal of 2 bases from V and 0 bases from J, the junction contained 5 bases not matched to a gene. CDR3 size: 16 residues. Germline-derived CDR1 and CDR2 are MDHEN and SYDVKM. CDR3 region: CASSLGLGKSTDTQYF. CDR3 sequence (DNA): TGTGCCAGCAGTTTAGGACTAGGAAAGAGCACAGATACGCAGTATTTT.

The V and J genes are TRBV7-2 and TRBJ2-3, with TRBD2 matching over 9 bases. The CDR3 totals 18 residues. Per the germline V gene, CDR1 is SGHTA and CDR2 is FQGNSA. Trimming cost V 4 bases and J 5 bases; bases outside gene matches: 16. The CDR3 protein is CASSSLGSSGSWEDTQYF. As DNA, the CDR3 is TGTGCCAGCAGCTCGCTTGGAAGTAGCGGGAGCTGGGAAGATACGCAGTATTTT.